This TCR beta chain was found in a study of technical replicates of blood from a few donors. Clones were read by immunoSEQ multiplex PCR, and TCRdb kept only the in-frame ones, dropping some. The sample yields approximately 70,000 clones, more than 85% seen once. The germline CDR1 and CDR2 sequences are SGHTA and FQGNSA. V lost 6 bases to trimming and J lost 10 bases, with 19 bases between them. The CDR3 is 14 residues long. The source is a human donor in good health. Some clones in this sample may be carry-over from other donors' samples. Sequencing was carried out using PBMCs. The chain uses TRBV7-2 and TRBJ2-1, with a possible D match to TRBD2 (6 bases). CDR3 region: CASRVGTVGVEQFF. The CDR3 DNA follows: TGTGCCAGCAGGGTAGGGACTGTTGGGGTGGAGCAGTTCTTC.